The 19 T cell receptor beta chains below were found in one sample sequenced in a study of blood T cell repertoires in COVID-19. Here immunoSEQ multiplex PCR was the method, and the copy in TCRdb shows in-frame clones only, minus some. Of more than 120,000 clones listed, about 87% were seen once; the top ten hold 8.6%. Sequencing input: peripheral blood. These receptors were obtained from a woman aged 50 to 60 with active or convalescent COVID-19.

J is TRBJ2-1 and V is TRBV6-2 or TRBV6-3, with D unresolved. Germline V gene lookup returns CDR1 MNHEY and CDR2 SVGEGT. V was trimmed by 3 bases and J by 6 bases, leaving 9 bases between them. This CDR3 is 13 amino acids long. DNA of the CDR3: TGTGCCAGCAGTTATATCCTCCCCAATGAGCAGTTCTTC. The encoded protein is CASSYILPNEQFF.

This clone came up once. The V gene is TRBV19, the J gene TRBJ1-1; possibly TRBD1 for D (5 bases). Germline V gives CDR1 LNHDA, CDR2 SQIVND (reference sequence). The CDR3 is 14 residues long. V was trimmed by 6 bases and J by 4 bases, leaving 15 bases between them. CDR3: CASRRDRGSTEAFF. The CDR3 DNA is TGTGCCAGTAGAAGGGACCGGGGGAGCACTGAAGCTTTCTTT.

The rearrangement joins TRBV3-1 (or the pseudogene TRBV3-2) to TRBJ2-4; 7 nucleotides line up with TRBD1. The CDR3 is made up of 13 amino acids. J was trimmed by 7 bases and V by 4 bases; bases with no gene match: 4. Germline loops: CDR1 LGHDT, CDR2 YNNKEL (reference sequence). The CDR3 DNA follows: TGTGCCAGCAGCCGACAGGGAGAGAACATTCAGTACTTC. The encoded protein is CASSRQGENIQYF.

The chain links TRBV24-1 to TRBJ2-1; TRBD2 aligns across 12 bases. V dropped 4 bases and J dropped 7; count of bases not matched to a gene: 4. This CDR3 is 15 amino acids long. In germline, CDR1 is KGHDR, CDR2 SFDVKD. Here the CDR3 DNA reads TGTGCCACCAGTGACCTAGCGGGAGGGCGTAATGAGCAGTTCTTC. Translation: CATSDLAGGRNEQFF.

The rearrangement joins TRBV29-1 to TRBJ2-7; D may be TRBD1 (6 bases). The CDR3 is 13 amino acids. V lost 4 bases and J lost 5, with 15 bases in between. Germline values: CDR1 SQVTM, CDR2 ANQGSEA. The CDR3 DNA sequence: TGCAGCGTTGTTCCGGCAGGGGATAACGAGCAGTACTTC. Amino acids: CSVVPAGDNEQYF.

The chain links TRBV4-2 to TRBJ2-5; 7 bases are shared with TRBD1. V trimming: 4 bases; J trimming: 1 base; junction bases outside the gene matches: 15. Germline V CDR1 and CDR2: LGHNA, YNFKEQ. CDR3 length: 18 amino acids. CDR3 amino acids: CASSRTAGWTGSQETQYF. The CDR3 nucleotides read TGTGCCAGCAGCCGAACCGCGGGCTGGACAGGCAGCCAAGAGACCCAGTACTTC.

The chain joins TRBV28 to TRBJ2-2; D remains unclear. Germline V gene lookup returns CDR1 MDHEN and CDR2 SYDVKM. V was clipped by 6 bases and J by 1 base, with 9 bases between them. CDR3 size: 14 residues. This chain's CDR3 is CASSLEQNTGELFF. CDR3 DNA sequence: TGTGCCAGCAGCCTTGAACAGAACACCGGGGAGCTGTTTTTT.

Comment on this clone: The junction differs from germline at one of its ends, possibly a read error. The gene calls are TRBV12-3 or TRBV12-4 and TRBJ2-7; perhaps TRBD2 as D (6 bases). CDR3 size: 11 residues. CDR3 loop: CASRKSGRESF. The CDR3 DNA reads as TGTGCCAGCAGAAAATCCGGGAGAGAGAGCTTC.

The J gene is TRBJ1-4, the V gene TRBV7-9; 7 bases line up with TRBD1. CDR1 and CDR2 from the germline V gene are SEHNR and FQNEAQ (reference sequence). Losses at the gene ends were 3 bases for V and 5 bases for J; bases not matched to a gene: 3. The CDR3 runs to 14 residues. CDR3 in DNA: TGTGCCAGCAGCTTTTCGGGACAGAATGAAAAACTGTTTTTT. Amino acids: CASSFSGQNEKLFF.

V gene TRBV19 combines with J gene TRBJ2-5; possible D gene TRBD1, 6 bases. There are 16 residues in the CDR3. V lost 1 base, J lost 4 bases, and 16 bases lay in between. Germline V gene lookup returns CDR1 LNHDA and CDR2 SQIVND (reference sequence). The CDR3 DNA reads TGTGCCAGTAGTATAGGTGTTGGGGGCAGGGGAGAGACCCAGTACTTC. Residues: CASSIGVGGRGETQYF.

CDR3 in amino acids: CASSLVGGDTYNEQFF. CDR3 DNA: TGTGCCAGCAGCTTAGTTGGGGGGGATACGTACAATGAGCAGTTCTTC. The chain couples TRBV7-8 to TRBJ2-1, with 7 bases matching TRBD2. V shed 1 base and J 4 bases; nucleotides not matched to a gene: 7. The CDR3 length is 16 residues. CDR1 is SGHVS and CDR2 is FQNEAQ in the germline V gene.

The chain combines TRBV7-9 with TRBJ2-3; TRBD2 might be the D (7 bases). The CDR3 is 17 residues long. Germline V gene sequence: CDR1 SEHNR, CDR2 FQNEAQ (reference sequence). V lost 2 bases and J lost 5, with 20 bases in between. The CDR3 protein is CASSLRGQRGGRDTQYF. In nucleotides, the CDR3 is TGTGCCAGCAGCTTAAGGGGTCAGAGGGGGGGCCGAGATACGCAGTATTTT.

The chain joins TRBV28 to TRBJ2-7; 9 bases match TRBD1. V gave up 7 bases and J gave up 6 bases; unmatched junction bases: 10. This CDR3 is 14 amino acids long. The germline gives CDR1 MDHEN, CDR2 SYDVKM. CDR3 bases: TGTGCCAGCACCTACCGGGACAGGGCATCCGAGCAGTACTTC. It is translated as CASTYRDRASEQYF. The full variable domain, with the rest looked up from reference TRBV28 and TRBJ2-7, is DVKVTQSSRYLVKRTGEKVFLECVQDMDHENMFWYRQDPGLGLRLIYFSYDVKMKEKGDIPEGYSVSREKKERFSLILESASTNQTSMYLCASTYRDRASEQYFGPGTRLTVT.

The chain links TRBV6-2 or TRBV6-3 to TRBJ2-1; a possible D gene is TRBD1 (6 bases). CDR1 and CDR2 (germline): MNHEY, SVGEGT. This CDR3 comprises 15 residues. V gave up 5 bases and J gave up 9 bases, with 20 bases separating them. For the CDR3, the DNA is TGTGCCAGCAGTCTACAGGGTTCCCCCAACACTGAGCAGTTCTTC. Protein: CASSLQGSPNTEQFF.

V and J are TRBV7-2 and TRBJ1-1; D possibly corresponds to TRBD1 (6 bases). The germline V gene encodes CDR1 SGHTA and CDR2 FQGNSA. The length of the CDR3 is 13 residues. The V end was cut by 3 bases, the J end by 5 bases, with 10 bases between. DNA for the CDR3: TGTGCCAGCAGCTTTTACAGGGATACTGAAGCTTTCTTT. It is translated as CASSFYRDTEAFF.

V gene TRBV7-2 combines with J gene TRBJ2-1, with TRBD1 as a possible D gene (5 bases). Trimming stripped 1 base from V and 0 bases from J, with 7 bases between. Per the germline V gene, CDR1 is SGHTA and CDR2 is FQGNSA. The CDR3 consists of 15 residues. The CDR3 region is CASSLDQGSYNEQFF. The CDR3 DNA reads TGTGCCAGCAGCTTAGACCAGGGCTCCTACAATGAGCAGTTCTTC.

This clone was seen only once. The chain carries TRBV27 and TRBJ2-1; TRBD2 aligns across 10 bases. The CDR3 has 14 residues. Germline V gives CDR1 MNHEY, CDR2 SMNVEV (reference sequence). Losses at the gene ends were 3 bases for V and 6 bases for J; bases not matched to a gene: 2. Written as DNA, the CDR3 is TGTGCCAGCAGTTTCAGCGGGGGGGCCAATGAGCAGTTCTTC. It is translated as CASSFSGGANEQFF.

This clone was seen once. CDR3: CASSATLFTEAFF. Written as DNA, the CDR3 is TGTGCCAGCAGTGCTACTTTGTTCACTGAAGCTTTCTTT. This sequence joins TRBV6-4 and TRBJ1-1; D gene uncertain. Trimming took 4 bases from V and 4 from J, leaving 10 bases between them. This CDR3 has 13 residues. The germline CDR1 and CDR2 sequences are MRHNA and SNTAGT.

The chain recombines TRBV7-9 with TRBJ2-7, with TRBD2 matching 9 bases. This CDR3 region has 18 residues. The V gene's germline CDR1 is SEHNR and CDR2 FQNEAQ (reference sequence). Trimming removed 0 bases from V and 6 bases from J; junction bases left unmatched: 15. CDR3 DNA sequence: TGTGCCAGCAGCTTAGCGTTGGCGGGAGGGCCCGCGTCCCTCGAGCAGTACTTC. As protein: CASSLALAGGPASLEQYF.